Presented here are 22 T cell receptor beta chains from one specimen sequenced in a study of control samples from healthy donors and cancer patients. The data were produced by immunoSEQ multiplex PCR, yet TCRdb's version contains in-frame clones alone and is incomplete. Found here are roughly 150,000 clones, almost 90% of them singletons; the top ten hold 1.5% to 2%. Material: blood. Source of these receptors: a man younger than 35 in good health.

This chain uses TRBV11-2 with TRBJ2-3; 10 bases are a match to TRBD2. The CDR3 runs to 15 residues. The V segment lost 4 bases and the J segment 5 bases; nucleotides outside the gene matches: 6. CDR1 is SGHAT and CDR2 is FQNNGV in the germline V gene. The CDR3 DNA is TGTGCCAGCAGCTCAACTAGCGGGGCTATAGATACGCAGTATTTT. Amino acid sequence: CASSSTSGAIDTQYF.

This clone appeared a single time. At one end the junction does not follow the germline gene, possibly because of a read error. The V gene is TRBV28, the J gene TRBJ1-5; 9 bases are a match to TRBD1. The germline V gene has CDR1 MDHEN and CDR2 SYDVKM. The CDR3 length is 15 residues. The CDR3 sequence is CASSSAGTGNRPQHF. Written as DNA, the CDR3 is TGTGCCAGCAGCTCGGCCGGGACAGGGAATCGGCCCCAGCATTTT.

The gene calls are TRBV4-3 and TRBJ2-3, with 11 nucleotides matching TRBD2. The germline V gene has CDR1 LGHNA and CDR2 YSLEER. With V trimmed by 4 bases and J by 4 bases, 1 base remained unmatched. The CDR3 has 14 amino acids. The chain's CDR3 is CASSRSGGADTQYF. The CDR3 coding sequence is TGCGCCAGCAGCCGTAGCGGGGGGGCAGATACGCAGTATTTT.

V gene TRBV12-3 or TRBV12-4 combines with J gene TRBJ2-7; D might be TRBD1 or TRBD2, each matching 5 bases. This CDR3 has 13 amino acids. V was shortened by 0 bases and J by 6 bases, with 9 bases between the two germline ends. The CDR3 DNA sequence: TGTGCCAGCAGTTTAGCGGGACGCCCCGAGCAGTACTTC. It encodes CASSLAGRPEQYF.

The J gene is TRBJ1-2, the V gene TRBV6-6, with no clear D. The V end was cut by 5 bases, the J end by 1 base, with 8 bases between. The CDR3 runs to 13 residues. Germline-derived CDR1 and CDR2 are MNHNY and SVGAGI (reference sequence). This CDR3 reads CASSQDFNYGYTF. The DNA for the CDR3 is TGTGCCAGCAGTCAGGACTTTAACTATGGCTACACCTTC.

The chain recombines TRBV9 with TRBJ1-1, with a weak D call TRBD1 (5 bases). CDR1 and CDR2 from the germline V gene are SGDLS and YYNGEE. V was clipped by 3 bases and J by 1 base, with 10 bases between them. This CDR3 spans 14 amino acids. CDR3 sequence (DNA): TGTGCCAGCAGCGAGGGACGGTCGAACACTGAAGCTTTCTTT. This gives the protein CASSEGRSNTEAFF.

The J gene is TRBJ2-1, the V gene TRBV27, with D perhaps matching TRBD2 (7 bases). With 4 bases removed from V and 4 bases from J, the gap between germline ends came to 20 bases. Germline CDR1 MNHEY, CDR2 SMNVEV (reference sequence). CDR3 length: 17 residues. This CDR3 is CASSSLIRGAVYNEQFF. The CDR3 DNA reads as TGTGCCAGCAGTTCTCTAATTCGGGGGGCCGTATACAATGAGCAGTTCTTC.

This CDR3 is CASSLDREATEAFF. The CDR3 nucleotides read TGTGCCAGCAGCTTAGATAGGGAGGCCACTGAAGCTTTCTTT. V usage is TRBV7-3 and J usage is TRBJ1-1; no reliable D call. Between the trimmed V and J ends, which lost 2 bases and 4 bases, there was a span of 11 bases. Germline assignment: CDR1 SGHTA and CDR2 FQGTGA. This CDR3 has 14 amino acids.

This clone was seen more than once but under ten times. Within the sample, other DNA sequences also encode this same CDR3. The chain is built from TRBV29-1 and TRBJ2-7; D not certain. Germline CDR1 is SQVTM and CDR2 is ANQGSEA. Trimming cost V 5 bases and J 1 base, with 18 bases left between them. This CDR3 contains 15 residues. CDR3 region: CSVCPCSDGSYEQYF. The CDR3 DNA reads as TGCAGCGTTTGTCCTTGTTCTGACGGGTCCTACGAGCAGTACTTC.

The genes are TRBV19 and TRBJ2-5; no clear D gene. V gave up 3 bases and J gave up 5 bases, with 13 bases separating them. CDR1 and CDR2 from the germline V gene are LNHDA and SQIVND (reference sequence). The CDR3 is made up of 14 amino acids. The CDR3 region has the DNA TGTGCCAGTAGTATCCAAGAGAGCTGGGAGACCCAGTACTTC. It codes for CASSIQESWETQYF. The complete variable domain, with remaining parts taken from reference TRBV19 and TRBJ2-5, reads DGGITQSPKYLFRKEGQNVTLSCEQNLNHDAMYWYRQDPGQGLRLIYYSQIVNDFQKGDIAEGYSVSREKKESFPLTVTSAQKNPTAFYLCASSIQESWETQYFGPGTRLLVL.

The rearrangement joins TRBV18 to TRBJ1-2; D unclear. The germline V gene has CDR1 KGHSH and CDR2 LQKENI. The CDR3 totals 16 residues. The germline V and J ends were trimmed by 4 bases and 2 bases, with 17 bases remaining between them. CDR3 in DNA: TGTGCCAGCTCACGCGGGCGGCAGGAGAAAAACTATGGCTACACCTTC. This codes for CASSRGRQEKNYGYTF.

The chain employs TRBV6-5 and TRBJ1-2; 9 positions agree with TRBD1. Germline-derived CDR1 and CDR2 are MNHEY and SVGAGI. CDR3 length: 13 amino acids. Germline trimming cut 6 bases from V and 7 bases from J; bases unmatched to any gene: 6. CDR3 sequence (DNA): TGTGCCAGCAGCCACGACAGGGGGGCTGGCTACACCTTC. It codes for CASSHDRGAGYTF.

The chain has TRBV4-3 and TRBJ2-2; TRBD2 aligns across 13 bases. The V gene end was trimmed by 0 bases and the J gene end by 6 bases; junction bases not matched to a gene: 10. Germline V gene sequence: CDR1 LGHNA, CDR2 YSLEER. The CDR3 runs 19 residues. The CDR3 coding sequence is TGCGCCAGCAGCCAAGACACTAGCGGGGGGGCTAGTGTAGCCGGGGAGCTGTTTTTT. Translated: CASSQDTSGGASVAGELFF.

The chain is built from TRBV4-1 and TRBJ1-2, with D possibly TRBD1 on 5 matching bases. V dropped 3 bases and J dropped 8 bases, with 16 bases sitting between them. Germline V gene lookup returns CDR1 MGHRA and CDR2 YSYEKL. The CDR3 spans 14 residues. The CDR3 reads CASSQGGTVVGYTF. In nucleotides, the CDR3 is TGCGCCAGCAGCCAGGGGGGTACGGTTGTCGGCTACACCTTC.

The V gene is TRBV5-6, the J gene TRBJ2-1, with 12 bases lining up with TRBD2. Germline assignment: CDR1 SGHDT and CDR2 YYEEEE. V dropped 6 bases and J dropped 2; count of bases not matched to a gene: 3. The CDR3 spans 15 residues. In nucleotides, the CDR3 is TGTGCCAGCAACGGACTAGCGGGGACCTACAATGAGCAGTTCTTC. Its protein product is CASNGLAGTYNEQFF.

This chain uses TRBV5-6 with TRBJ1-1; 9 bases fit TRBD1. With V trimmed by 4 bases and J by 4 bases, 8 bases remained unmatched. CDR3 length: 15 residues. In germline, CDR1 is SGHDT, CDR2 YYEEEE. This CDR3 is CASSLPGQGATEAFF. The CDR3 nucleotides read TGTGCCAGCAGCCTCCCGGGACAGGGTGCCACTGAAGCTTTCTTT.

Written as DNA, the CDR3 is TGTGCCAGCAGCGACGGAGGGACAGATACGCAGTATTTT. Protein: CASSDGGTDTQYF. The genes are TRBV7-3 and TRBJ2-3, with D maybe TRBD2 (6 bases). Germline V gene lookup returns CDR1 SGHTA and CDR2 FQGTGA. V was cut by 5 bases and J by 3 bases, with 9 bases left in between. The CDR3 consists of 13 residues.

The J gene is TRBJ2-1, the V gene TRBV2; D possibly corresponds to TRBD2 (6 bases). The CDR3 extends over 15 amino acids. The germline V gene has CDR1 SNHLY and CDR2 FYNNEI. V was pared by 3 bases and J by 5 bases, with 14 bases between. The CDR3 here is CASSELGSGHNEQFF. CDR3 DNA sequence: TGTGCCAGCAGTGAGCTCGGGAGCGGCCACAATGAGCAGTTCTTC.

This clone was recorded a few times. This sequence joins TRBV10-3 and TRBJ1-1, with D uncertain. Germline CDR1 reads ENHRY; CDR2 reads SYGVKD. This CDR3 has 11 residues. The V gene lost 4 bases and the J gene lost 4 bases, with 4 bases spanning the gap. The CDR3 reads CAISGGTEAFF. CDR3 in DNA: TGTGCCATCAGTGGAGGCACTGAAGCTTTCTTT.

The chain combines TRBV10-3 with TRBJ2-3; 12 bases match TRBD1. V was clipped by 2 bases and J by 1 base; unmatched bases: 13. Germline values: CDR1 ENHRY, CDR2 SYGVKD. The CDR3 consists of 20 residues. CDR3 loop: CAISEPTRDRGRKGTDTQYF. CDR3 DNA sequence: TGTGCCATCAGTGAGCCGACCCGGGACAGGGGGCGGAAGGGCACAGATACGCAGTATTTT.

The chain uses TRBV30 and TRBJ2-1; D unclear. Germline-derived CDR1 and CDR2 are GTSNPN and SVGIG (reference sequence). The CDR3 spans 14 residues. Trimming removed 1 base from V and 4 bases from J, with 11 bases in between. CDR3 nucleotides: TGTGCCTGGAGTGCCCGTTTAGGTTACAATGAGCAGTTCTTC. It yields the protein CAWSARLGYNEQFF.

This clone is a singleton in its sample. The rearrangement links TRBV2 to TRBJ2-5, with unresolved D. The ends were cut back, 10 bases at V and 0 bases at J, with 15 bases in the middle. From germline, CDR1 is SNHLY and CDR2 FYNNEI. The CDR3 is made up of 14 amino acids. CDR3 sequence: CATKLGGDQETQYF. CDR3 in DNA: TGTGCCACCAAGTTAGGCGGAGACCAAGAGACCCAGTACTTC. Combining the CDR3 with reference TRBV2 and TRBJ2-5 gives the whole variable domain EPEVTQTPSHQVTQMGQEVILRCVPISNHLYFYWYRQILGQKVEFLVSFYNNEISEKSEIFDDQFSVERPDGSNFTLKIRSTKLEDSAMYFCATKLGGDQETQYFGPGTRLLVL.